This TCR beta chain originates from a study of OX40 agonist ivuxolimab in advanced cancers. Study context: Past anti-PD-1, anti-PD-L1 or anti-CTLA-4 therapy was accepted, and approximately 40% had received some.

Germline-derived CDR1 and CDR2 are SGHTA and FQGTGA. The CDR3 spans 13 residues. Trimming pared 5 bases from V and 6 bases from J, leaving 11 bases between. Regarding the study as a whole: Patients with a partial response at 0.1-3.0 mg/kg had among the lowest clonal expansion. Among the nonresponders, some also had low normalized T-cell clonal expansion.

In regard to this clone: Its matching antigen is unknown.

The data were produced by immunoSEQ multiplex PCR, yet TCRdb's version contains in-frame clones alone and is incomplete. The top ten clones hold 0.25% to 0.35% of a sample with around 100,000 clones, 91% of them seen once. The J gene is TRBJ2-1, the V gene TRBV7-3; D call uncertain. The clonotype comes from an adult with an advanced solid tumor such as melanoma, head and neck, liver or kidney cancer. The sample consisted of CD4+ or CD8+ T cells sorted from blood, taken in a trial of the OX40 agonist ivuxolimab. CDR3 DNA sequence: TGTGCCAGCAGCCCCGACAATTTCAATGAGCAGTTCTTC. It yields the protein CASSPDNFNEQFF.